This TCR beta chain appears in the sequencing data of a study of OX40 agonist ivuxolimab in advanced cancers. Study-wide context: Prior checkpoint blockade (anti-PD-1, anti-PD-L1 or anti-CTLA-4) was permitted; roughly 40% had it.

Libraries were prepared by immunoSEQ multiplex PCR; TCRdb keeps only in-frame clonotypes and omits some of them. In the table there are around 20,000 clones, around 79% of which are singletons. The CDR3 contains 16 residues. V was trimmed by 4 bases and J by 5 bases, leaving 19 bases between them. Germline CDR1 is LGHNA and CDR2 is YNFKEQ. Study conclusions and caveats: Which antigen the expanded peripheral T cells recognized is unknown.

About this clone: The target antigen is unknown.

The gene calls are TRBV4-2 and TRBJ2-3; D may be TRBD1 (7 bases). The source material was CD4+ or CD8+ T cells sorted from blood, sampled in a trial of the OX40 agonist ivuxolimab. The source is an adult with an advanced solid tumor such as melanoma, head and neck, liver or kidney cancer. The CDR3 reads CASSPKTGPGEDTQYF. In DNA form, the CDR3 reads TGTGCCAGCAGCCCAAAGACAGGGCCGGGGGAAGATACGCAGTATTTT.